This T cell receptor beta chain was documented in a study of cytomegalovirus exposure and HLA in healthy donors. In germline, CDR1 is KGHSH, CDR2 LQKENI. V trimming: 5 bases; J trimming: 2 bases; junction bases outside the gene matches: 6. The CDR3 runs to 14 residues. The assay was immunoSEQ multiplex PCR, and TCRdb's table has in-frame clones only and misses some. The sample has 200,000 or so clones, around four fifths seen once; the top ten hold roughly 7%. The receptor was isolated from a man aged 18 to 30 in good health and CMV-seropositive. V and J are TRBV18 and TRBJ2-7; TRBD1 agrees at 7 bases. Sequencing was carried out using PBMCs. The CDR3 loop is CASSGQTGTYEQYF. CDR3 DNA sequence: TGTGCCAGCTCAGGCCAGACAGGGACCTACGAGCAGTACTTC.